The clone carrying this TCR beta chain was counted only a few times. What it binds is not known. The data originate from a study of post-analysis software for immune sequencing data. Presence of unique molecular identifiers characterized the TCR beta cDNA libraries. From the PCR reads, TCRdb called clonotypes with MiXCR, one entry per CDR3 protein. The sample lists 750,000 to 950,000 distinct CDR3 sequences; approximately 53% were seen once. Overall study results and limits: Included in a set of five TRBV segments more frequent in patients than controls were TRBV5-6, TRBV5-1 and TRBV20-1.

From germline, CDR1 is DFQATT and CDR2 SNEGSKA (reference sequence). This CDR3 contains 13 residues. Trimming removed 6 bases from V and 6 bases from J, with 16 bases in between. This sequence originates from a girl under 18 with multiple sclerosis. The specimen sequenced was blood. The chain employs TRBV20-1 and TRBJ2-3, with D perhaps TRBD2 (6 bases). The CDR3 here is CSADWWREDTQYF. The CDR3 nucleotides read TGCAGTGCCGATTGGTGGAGGGAGGATACGCAGTATTTT.